This T cell receptor beta chain was identified in a study of control samples from healthy donors and cancer patients. Using immunoSEQ multiplex PCR, the repertoire was profiled, and TCRdb retains in-frame clones only, with some absent. The profile shows roughly 80,000 clones, more than 70% of them singletons. The CDR3 is 12 residues long. V shed 1 base and J shed 8 bases, with 9 bases lying between them. Looked up from germline, CDR1 is SGHNT and CDR2 is YYREEE (reference sequence). Material: blood. V is TRBV5-4 and J is TRBJ1-2; the D is unclear. The receptor was isolated from a woman aged 50 to 60 in good health. CDR3 coding DNA: TGTGCCAGCAGCTTGATGCAGGTCGGCTACACCTTC. Translation gives CASSLMQVGYTF.